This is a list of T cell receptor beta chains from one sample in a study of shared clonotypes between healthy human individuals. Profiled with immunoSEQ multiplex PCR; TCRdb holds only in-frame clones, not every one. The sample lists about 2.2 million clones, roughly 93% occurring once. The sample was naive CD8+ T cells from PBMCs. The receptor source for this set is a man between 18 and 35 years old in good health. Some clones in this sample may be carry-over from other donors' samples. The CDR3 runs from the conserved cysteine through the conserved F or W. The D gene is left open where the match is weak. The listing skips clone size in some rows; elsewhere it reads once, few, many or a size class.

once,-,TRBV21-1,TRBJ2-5,CASSNDGCLQETQYF,TGTGCCAGCAGCAATGATGGTTGCCTCCAAGAGACCCAGTACTTC
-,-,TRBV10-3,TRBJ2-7,CAISEAKGRGTIDYEQYF,TGTGCCATCAGTGAGGCGAAGGGTAGGGGCACCATTGACTACGAGCAGTACTTC
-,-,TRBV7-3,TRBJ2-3,CASSLVGSTDTQYF,TGTGCCAGCAGCTTAGTGGGAAGCACAGATACGCAGTATTTT
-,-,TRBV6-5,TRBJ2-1,CASSSNNNEQFF,TGTGCCAGCAGTTCAAATAACAATGAGCAGTTCTTC
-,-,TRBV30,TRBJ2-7,CAWSVGLGGSF,TGTGCCTGGAGTGTAGGGCTAGGAGGTTCCTTC
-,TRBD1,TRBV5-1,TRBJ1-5,CASSLGGTGAVNQPQHF,TGCGCCAGCAGCTTGGGTGGAACAGGGGCCGTCAATCAGCCCCAGCATTTT
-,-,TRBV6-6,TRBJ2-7,CASSYTGHGDEQYF,TGTGCCAGCAGCTACACCGGCCACGGGGACGAGCAGTACTTC
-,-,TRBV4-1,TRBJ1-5,CASSQEGGNQPQHF,TGCGCCAGCAGCCAAGAGGGGGGCAATCAGCCCCAGCATTTT
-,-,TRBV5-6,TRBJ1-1,CASSAISKRTTEAFF,TGTGCCAGCAGCGCCATCAGTAAAAGGACCACTGAAGCTTTCTTT
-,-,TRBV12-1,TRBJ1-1,CASSSRRGLNTEAFF,TGTGCCAGCAGCTCCCGTCGGGGTCTGAACACTGAAGCTTTCTTT
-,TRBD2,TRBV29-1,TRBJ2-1,CSAFPGLTFNEQFF,TGCAGCGCTTTCCCGGGACTAACATTCAATGAGCAGTTCTTC
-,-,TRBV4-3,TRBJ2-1,CASSRQTGGLFPGYNEQFF,TGCGCCAGCAGCCGGCAGACAGGTGGGCTGTTTCCGGGTTACAATGAGCAGTTCTTC
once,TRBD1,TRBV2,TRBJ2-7,CATQGGTGSSYEQYF,TGTGCCACCCAAGGGGGGACAGGGAGCTCCTACGAGCAGTACTTC
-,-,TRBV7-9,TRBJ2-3,CASSAQADTQYF,TGTGCCAGCAGCGCGCAGGCAGATACGCAGTATTTT
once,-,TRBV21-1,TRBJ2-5,CASSKGLAGGPQETQYF,TGTGCCAGCAGCAAGGGACTAGCGGGAGGTCCCCAAGAGACCCAGTACTTC
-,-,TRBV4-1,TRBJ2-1,CASSQLTNNEQFF,TGCGCCAGCAGCCAACTGACTAACAATGAGCAGTTCTTC
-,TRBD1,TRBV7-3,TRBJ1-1,CASSSSGTDHTEAFF,TGTGCCAGCAGCTCGTCCGGGACAGACCACACTGAAGCTTTCTTT
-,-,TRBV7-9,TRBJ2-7,CASSTTIPTPLYEQYF,TGTGCCAGCAGCACAACCATCCCAACCCCACTCTACGAGCAGTACTTC
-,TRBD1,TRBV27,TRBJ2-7,CASSYRGPGYEQYF,TGTGCCAGCAGTTACAGGGGGCCCGGGTACGAGCAGTACTTC
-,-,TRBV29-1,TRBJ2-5,CSALGEETQYF,TGCAGCGCACTGGGGGAAGAGACCCAGTACTTC
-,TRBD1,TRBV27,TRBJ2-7,CASSSRGSSYEQYF,TGTGCCAGCAGTTCCAGGGGGAGCTCCTACGAGCAGTACTTC
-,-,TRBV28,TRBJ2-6,CASTKRYRDVSGANVLTF,TGTGCCAGCACCAAAAGGTACAGAGACGTCTCTGGGGCCAACGTCCTGACTTTC
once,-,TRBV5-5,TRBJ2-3,CASSLEGVWRTDTQYF,TGTGCCAGCAGCTTGGAGGGAGTTTGGCGCACAGATACGCAGTATTTT
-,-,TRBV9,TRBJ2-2,CASSEALGAGELFF,TGTGCCAGCAGCGAGGCACTAGGGGCCGGGGAGCTGTTTTTT
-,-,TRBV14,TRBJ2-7,CASSQGWSGSIPYEQYF,TGTGCCAGCAGCCAAGGTTGGTCAGGATCGATTCCCTACGAGCAGTACTTC
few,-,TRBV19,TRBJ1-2,CATFYAGTEKGGYTF,TGTGCCACCTTCTACGCCGGGACCGAAAAGGGCGGCTACACCTTC
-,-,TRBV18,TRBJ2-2,CASSRGVITGELFF,TGTGCCAGCTCTCGAGGGGTTATCACCGGGGAGCTGTTTTTT
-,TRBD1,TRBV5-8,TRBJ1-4,CASSLDRGTNEKLFF,TGTGCCAGCAGCTTGGACAGGGGGACTAATGAAAAACTGTTTTTT
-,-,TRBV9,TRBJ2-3,CASSVGGIRTDTQYF,TGTGCCAGCAGCGTTGGCGGAATTAGGACAGATACGCAGTATTTT
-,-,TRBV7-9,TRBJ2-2,CASSPPVAGELFF,TGTGCCAGCAGCCCACCCGTAGCCGGGGAGCTGTTTTTT
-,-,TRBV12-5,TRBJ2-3,CASGLGSGPSTDTQYF,TGTGCTAGTGGTTTGGGATCGGGACCTAGCACAGATACGCAGTATTTT
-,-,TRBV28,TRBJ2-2,CASSLYKRTNTGELFF,TGTGCCAGCAGTTTATATAAGCGGACGAACACCGGGGAGCTGTTTTTT
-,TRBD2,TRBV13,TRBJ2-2,CASSSGLGEVGELFF,TGTGCCAGCAGCTCGGGACTAGGGGAGGTCGGGGAGCTGTTTTTT
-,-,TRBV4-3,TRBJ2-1,CASSFTGDLDEQFF,TGCGCCAGCAGCTTCACAGGTGATCTCGATGAGCAGTTCTTC
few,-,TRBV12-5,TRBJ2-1,CASGLYQEEQFF,TGTGCTAGTGGTTTGTATCAGGAGGAGCAGTTCTTC